These T cell receptor beta chains were read from a single sample in a study of blood T cells in healthy people across ages. One entry per CDR3 protein, called by TCRdb with MiXCR from the 5' RACE reads. Of 780,000 or so distinct CDR3 sequences in the sample, about 55% were seen once. Sequenced input: blood. The receptors stem from an elderly man in good health. The CDR3 runs from the conserved cysteine through the conserved F or W. The order of the fields is V gene, J gene, CDR3 protein.

v_call: TRBV9; j_call: NA; cdr3_aa: CASSRLADVLETQYF
v_call: TRBV6-1; j_call: TRBJ1-5; cdr3_aa: CASRNRAYQPQHF
v_call: TRBV6-5; j_call: TRBJ2-5; cdr3_aa: CASRRDTLQETQYF
v_call: TRBV29-1; j_call: TRBJ2-7; cdr3_aa: CSAAGLSSYEQYF
v_call: TRBV20-1; j_call: TRBJ2-3; cdr3_aa: CSATPGTSKGDRYAYF
v_call: TRBV7-9; j_call: TRBJ2-1; cdr3_aa: CASSLAGKDRGFWGMQFF
v_call: TRBV7-9; j_call: TRBJ2-1; cdr3_aa: CASSLSGRSLYNEQFF
v_call: TRBV18; j_call: TRBJ2-7; cdr3_aa: CASSAGLSSYEQYF
v_call: TRBV7-9; j_call: TRBJ2-3; cdr3_aa: CASSPTVTSTDTQYF
v_call: TRBV9; j_call: TRBJ2-1; cdr3_aa: CASSVAGGANEQFF
v_call: TRBV7-2; j_call: NA; cdr3_aa: CASSSTGTPLYEQYF
v_call: TRBV7-9; j_call: TRBJ1-2; cdr3_aa: CASSQDRRNYGYTF
v_call: TRBV20-1; j_call: TRBJ2-7; cdr3_aa: CSARDRLSAPSSYEQYF
v_call: TRBV29-1; j_call: TRBJ2-1; cdr3_aa: CSVESGRRVNEQFF
v_call: TRBV10-3; j_call: TRBJ2-7; cdr3_aa: CAISAGSYEQYF
v_call: TRBV29-1; j_call: TRBJ2-7; cdr3_aa: CSVRTADSQQYF
v_call: TRBV12-3/TRBV12-4; j_call: TRBJ2-7; cdr3_aa: CASSLEVPTYEQYF
v_call: TRBV20-1; j_call: TRBJ1-2; cdr3_aa: CSAMAFREYGYTF
v_call: TRBV11-1; j_call: TRBJ2-1; cdr3_aa: CASSGGGGWNNEQFF
v_call: TRBV12-3/TRBV12-4; j_call: TRBJ2-3; cdr3_aa: CASSSLAGGSQADTQYF
v_call: TRBV29-1; j_call: TRBJ2-3; cdr3_aa: CSVRQGDTDTQYF
v_call: TRBV24-1; j_call: TRBJ1-2; cdr3_aa: CATSAGGDYSGYTF
v_call: TRBV27; j_call: TRBJ2-1; cdr3_aa: CASSPGQVMSNEQFF